This is a list of T cell receptor beta chains from one sample in a study of blood T cell repertoires in COVID-19. Generated by immunoSEQ multiplex PCR, the TCRdb table keeps only in-frame clones and is missing some. The data contain tens of thousands of clones, approximately 88% of them singletons. Sample: peripheral blood. Receptors were obtained from a human donor in a cohort sampled during active COVID-19. Both conserved end residues are part of each CDR3. The D gene is left open where the match is weak. A row's size may be missing; if present it is once, few, many or a size class.

d_call	clone_size	v_call	j_call	cdr3_nt	cdr3_aa
NA	NA	TRBV5-1	TRBJ1-2	TGCGCCAGCAGTCCGACTCCCCAGGGTTTAGACGGCTACACCTTC	CASSPTPQGLDGYTF
NA	NA	TRBV5-1	TRBJ2-2	TGCGCCAGCGAGTCGGGTTCCTACACCGGGGAGCTGTTTTTT	CASESGSYTGELFF
TRBD1	NA	TRBV7-9	TRBJ1-6	TGTGCCAGCAGCTCCGGGACAGGGTCTGCCCTCCACTTT	CASSSGTGSALHF
TRBD2	NA	TRBV5-1	TRBJ2-2	TGCGCCAGCGGTCGTGTGAGCGGGGGGACACCCGGGGAGCTGTTTTTT	CASGRVSGGTPGELFF
NA	NA	TRBV11-3	TRBJ2-3	TGTGCCAGCAGCTCACACCCGACAGGTAGTACAGATACGCAGTATTTT	CASSSHPTGSTDTQYF
TRBD1	NA	TRBV2	TRBJ2-1	TGTGCCAGCAGTAACGGACAGGGCTCCTACAATGAGCAGTTCTTC	CASSNGQGSYNEQFF
NA	NA	TRBV2	TRBJ1-1	TGTGCCAGCAGTCCTAGGTTGATGGCTGAAGCTTTCTTT	CASSPRLMAEAFF
TRBD1	NA	TRBV5-5	TRBJ2-5	TGTGCCAGCACCTTCGGGGACAGGGGACAAGAGACCCAGTACTTC	CASTFGDRGQETQYF
NA	once	TRBV19	TRBJ2-6	TGTGCCAGTAGTCGTCCGGGACACGCAGTCTCTAGGGCCAACGTCCTGACTTTC	CASSRPGHAVSRANVLTF
TRBD1	NA	TRBV6-1	TRBJ2-1	TGTGCCAGCAGTGTCCGTGTTGGGACAGGGGGCAACAATGAGCAGTTCTTC	CASSVRVGTGGNNEQFF
TRBD1	NA	TRBV18	TRBJ2-2	TGTGCCAGCTCGCCGCGGCCCGGGACAGGGGCCACCGGGGAGCTGTTTTTT	CASSPRPGTGATGELFF
TRBD1	NA	TRBV11-2	TRBJ2-1	TGTGCCAGCAGCTTAGGGACAGGGGGAGAGCAGTTCTTC	CASSLGTGGEQFF
TRBD1	NA	TRBV18	TRBJ1-5	TGTGCCAGCTCACCAGGGGACAGGGGGCTTTATAGCAATCAGCCCCAGCATTTT	CASSPGDRGLYSNQPQHF
NA	NA	TRBV19	TRBJ2-1	TGTGCCAGTAGTATCGGGGGCTCCTACAATGAGCAGTTCTTC	CASSIGGSYNEQFF